The 21 T cell receptor beta chains below all came from one sample that was sequenced in a study of shared clonotypes between healthy human individuals. Sequencing was performed with immunoSEQ multiplex PCR; in TCRdb, only in-frame clones are kept and a portion is missing. This table holds roughly 700,000 clones, about 90% found once. The sample was memory CD8+ T cells from PBMCs. The subset here: CD45RO+ cells pooled with CCR7-negative TemRA cells. These receptors all come from a man aged 18 to 35 in good health. Some clones in this sample may be carry-over from other donors' samples.

This clone was seen just once. This chain joins TRBV7-9 and TRBJ1-4; 8 bases are shared with TRBD1. The CDR3 extends over 16 amino acids. The germline gives CDR1 SEHNR, CDR2 FQNEAQ (reference sequence). With 5 bases clipped from V and 3 bases from J, the junction kept 8 bases outside the gene matches. Written as DNA, the CDR3 is TGTGCCAGCAGCCCCGGGACAGGTAGTTCTAATGAAAAACTGTTTTTT. Its translation: CASSPGTGSSNEKLFF.

V gene TRBV28 combines with J gene TRBJ1-4, with D possibly TRBD1 on 6 matching bases. There are 14 residues in the CDR3. V lost 6 bases and J lost 4, with 12 bases in between. The germline gives CDR1 MDHEN, CDR2 SYDVKM. The CDR3 reads CASSWGADNEKLFF. The CDR3 coding sequence is TGTGCCAGCAGCTGGGGGGCGGATAATGAAAAACTGTTTTTT.

V is TRBV13 and J is TRBJ2-5; D remains ambiguous. CDR3 length equals 14 residues. Trimming cost V 2 bases and J 2 bases, with 9 bases left between them. The V gene's germline CDR1 is PRHDT and CDR2 FYEKMQ (reference sequence). CDR3 DNA sequence: TGTGCCAGCAGCTTAACTCTCGGACAAGAGACCCAGTACTTC. Translation: CASSLTLGQETQYF.

This chain links TRBV6-1 with TRBJ2-7; 12 bases fit TRBD2. From germline, CDR1 is MNHNS and CDR2 SASEGT. V was clipped by 10 bases and J by 5 bases; unmatched bases: 12. CDR3 size: 15 residues. CDR3 loop: CATLGASGRADEQYF. The CDR3 coding sequence is TGTGCCACCCTTGGGGCTAGCGGGAGGGCCGACGAGCAGTACTTC.

This chain uses TRBV7-9 with TRBJ2-5; 8 bases align to TRBD2. The junction had 10 bases not matched to a gene; V was cut back by 5 bases and J by 5 bases. This CDR3 contains 15 residues. Germline V gene sequence: CDR1 SEHNR, CDR2 FQNEAQ (reference sequence). DNA for the CDR3: TGTGCCAGCAGCCCCGGGACTAGTAATAGGGAGACCCAGTACTTC. This gives the protein CASSPGTSNRETQYF.

Of note for this clone: The same CDR3 is also encoded by other DNA sequences in this sample. The chain carries TRBV6-4 and TRBJ1-1; D remains ambiguous. The CDR3 sequence is 13 residues long. Germline loops: CDR1 MRHNA, CDR2 SNTAGT. Deletions cut 0 bases from V and 0 bases from J, with 2 bases between. In DNA, the CDR3 is TGTGCCAGCAGTGACTCTCTGAACACTGAAGCTTTCTTT. It is translated as CASSDSLNTEAFF.

V usage is TRBV6-1 and J usage is TRBJ1-2, with D unclear. CDR1 and CDR2 from the germline V gene are MNHNS and SASEGT. V was pared by 2 bases and J by 4 bases, with 11 bases between. This CDR3 comprises 14 residues. Here the CDR3 DNA reads TGTGCCAGCAGTGAACGAGGCAGTGGCTATGGCTACACCTTC. This codes for CASSERGSGYGYTF.

This chain connects TRBV7-9 to TRBJ1-3, with D perhaps matching TRBD1 (5 bases). CDR3 size: 17 residues. Deletions cut 5 bases from V and 0 bases from J, with 17 bases between. Germline loops: CDR1 SEHNR, CDR2 FQNEAQ (reference sequence). The CDR3 spells CASSPPGVGSSGNTIYF. DNA of the CDR3: TGTGCCAGCAGCCCGCCGGGGGTGGGGTCCTCTGGAAACACCATATATTTT.

V is TRBV28 and J is TRBJ2-3; D is unclear. V gave up 0 bases and J gave up 0 bases, with 1 base separating them. From germline, CDR1 is MDHEN and CDR2 SYDVKM. This CDR3 comprises 13 residues. CDR3 sequence reads: CASSLWSTDTQYF. The CDR3 bases are TGTGCCAGCAGTTTATGGAGCACAGATACGCAGTATTTT.

The chain links TRBV29-1 to TRBJ2-1; D is possibly TRBD1 or TRBD2 (5 bases each). Deletions cut 7 bases from V and 5 bases from J, with 12 bases between. CDR1 and CDR2 (germline): SQVTM, ANQGSEA. The CDR3 contains 12 residues. The CDR3: CSGSEGHNEQFF. In DNA, the CDR3 is TGCAGCGGGTCCGAGGGGCACAATGAGCAGTTCTTC.

The chain recombines TRBV7-9 with TRBJ2-1; 7 bases line up with TRBD2. V shed 8 bases and J 4 bases; nucleotides not matched to a gene: 8. Germline values: CDR1 SEHNR, CDR2 FQNEAQ (reference sequence). The CDR3 is 14 amino acids. The CDR3 loop is CASGALAVYNEQFF. CDR3 bases: TGTGCCAGCGGAGCGCTAGCGGTGTACAATGAGCAGTTCTTC.

The chain is built from TRBV27 and TRBJ2-7, with 11 nucleotides matching TRBD1. The CDR3 loop spans 16 amino acids. CDR1 MNHEY and CDR2 SMNVEV come from the germline V gene (reference sequence). V dropped 3 bases and J dropped 7; count of bases not matched to a gene: 11. CDR3 sequence (DNA): TGTGCCAGCAGTTTGGACTTGTGGACAGGGGGCCGGGAGCAGTACTTC. It yields the protein CASSLDLWTGGREQYF.

The chain is built from TRBV15 and TRBJ2-7, with 11 bases that match TRBD2. The CDR3 has 17 residues. With 1 base clipped from V and 3 bases from J, the junction kept 8 bases outside the gene matches. Germline V gene lookup returns CDR1 LNHNV and CDR2 YYDKDF (reference sequence). In DNA, the CDR3 is TGTGCCACCAGCAGAGGGACGACTAGCGGGACAGACTACGAGCAGTACTTC. Amino acid sequence: CATSRGTTSGTDYEQYF.

The J gene is TRBJ2-1, the V gene TRBV11-2; 7 bases are shared with TRBD1. Germline CDR1 and CDR2: SGHAT and FQNNGV. With V trimmed by 5 bases and J by 7 bases, 8 bases remained unmatched. This CDR3 comprises 14 residues. The CDR3 coding sequence is TGTGCCAGCAGCGGCCGACAGGGCGCGAATGAGCAGTTCTTC. This codes for CASSGRQGANEQFF.

The chain links TRBV7-8 to TRBJ1-2, with D possibly being TRBD1 (5 bases). The germline V and J ends were trimmed by 1 base and 4 bases, with 16 bases remaining between them. Germline CDR1 and CDR2: SGHVS and FQNEAQ. CDR3 length: 16 residues. The CDR3 nucleotides are TGTGCCAGCAGCTTAGGGAGGGTGGGGCCTATCTATGGCTACACCTTC. Protein: CASSLGRVGPIYGYTF.

In the case of this clone: Other DNA sequences in this sample translate to the same CDR3. The chain carries TRBV19 and TRBJ2-1; TRBD2 agrees at 11 bases. This CDR3 region has 16 residues. The ends lost 6 bases at V and 0 bases at J; junction bases unmatched: 4. CDR1 and CDR2 (germline): LNHDA, SQIVND (reference sequence). In DNA, the CDR3 is TGTGCCAGTAGGTTAGCGGGAGGGAGCTCCTACAATGAGCAGTTCTTC. It encodes CASRLAGGSSYNEQFF.

This clone was observed many times. J is TRBJ2-7 and V is TRBV6-4; 11 bases are a match to TRBD2. From germline, CDR1 is MRHNA and CDR2 SNTAGT. The CDR3 has 15 amino acids. Unmatched junction bases numbered 8, after V lost 5 bases and J lost 5 bases. As DNA, the CDR3 is TGTGCCAGCAGTCTCACTAGCGGGAGTTCCAACGAGCAGTACTTC. It codes for CASSLTSGSSNEQYF.

This chain joins TRBV7-8 and TRBJ2-5; possibly TRBD2 for D (7 bases). This CDR3 is 14 amino acids long. CDR1 is SGHVS, CDR2 FQNEAQ, per germline. V was clipped by 10 bases and J by 2 bases, with 17 bases between them. The CDR3 is CATAPRGAQETQYF. The DNA for the CDR3 is TGTGCCACCGCTCCTCGGGGGGCACAAGAGACCCAGTACTTC.

There are a few counts of this clone. The rearrangement joins TRBV6-5 to TRBJ1-1; a weak D match, TRBD1 (5 bases). This CDR3 region has 15 residues. Trimming pared 5 bases from V and 4 bases from J, leaving 17 bases between. Germline V gives CDR1 MNHEY, CDR2 SVGAGI. The CDR3 protein is CASSDLQVGGTEAFF. The CDR3 nucleotides read TGTGCCAGCAGTGACTTACAGGTGGGCGGCACTGAAGCTTTCTTT.

The chain uses TRBV27 and TRBJ2-3; D gene ambiguous. The CDR3 loop spans 13 amino acids. Germline V gene sequence: CDR1 MNHEY, CDR2 SMNVEV (reference sequence). The germline V and J ends were trimmed by 3 bases and 6 bases, with 10 bases remaining between them. CDR3: CASSLQDGDTQYF. The CDR3 DNA reads as TGTGCCAGCAGTTTGCAAGACGGGGATACGCAGTATTTT.

The V call is TRBV6-4, the J call TRBJ2-3, with a tentative D call TRBD2 (6 bases). CDR1 and CDR2 from the germline V gene are MRHNA and SNTAGT. V was trimmed by 2 bases and J by 5 bases, leaving 14 bases between them. The CDR3 has 15 amino acids. The CDR3 is CASSDRGNGRDTQYF. CDR3 nucleotides: TGTGCCAGCAGTGACAGGGGCAACGGGAGAGATACGCAGTATTTT.